This TCR beta chain comes out of a study of T cell responses to AZD1222 COVID-19 vaccine. Study results and caveats: CD4 TCRs linked to vaccination spanned spike, dominating at 160-218 and 743-854. At baseline, seropositivity was found in only six AZD1222 recipients. Most donors were white British, females outnumbered males, and clonal diversity was possibly underestimated.

Remarks on this clone: Its antigen is undetermined.

This CDR3 comprises 16 residues. The germline V gene has CDR1 MNHEY and CDR2 SMNVEV (reference sequence). The trim removed 2 bases at V and 6 bases at J, leaving 4 bases unmatched. This table comes from immunoSEQ multiplex PCR, and its TCRdb copy is limited to in-frame clones, with some not included. The sample carries over 150,000 clones, roughly 90% recorded once. J is TRBJ2-2 and V is TRBV27; 12 nucleotides line up with TRBD2. The starting material was peripheral blood, obtained on day 0 of AZD1222 vaccination. This clonotype was obtained from an adult in good health. The CDR3, as DNA: TGTGCCAGCAGTTTAGAAGGACTAGCGGGATCCGGGGAGCTGTTTTTT. Translating gives CASSLEGLAGSGELFF.